Listed below are T cell receptor beta chains from one sample, sequenced in a study of naive and memory T cell subsets. TCRdb processed the UMI-ligation and nested PCR reads anew with MiXCR; each CDR3 protein has one entry. The profile shows 85,000 or so distinct CDR3 sequences, approximately 10% of them singletons. Sequenced: naive CD8+ T cells from blood. These receptor sequences come from a human donor in good health. Both conserved end residues are trimmed from each CDR3. Size is omitted from some rows. Given values are once, few, many or a class for expanded clones.

V gene	J gene	clone size	CDR3 protein
TRBV30	TRBJ2-2	few	AWTGVNTGELF
TRBV18	TRBJ2-5	-	ASSPGGTGGETQY
TRBV4-2	TRBJ1-5	many	ASSQMTGADQPQH
TRBV7-2	TRBJ2-7	-	ASSFRGRAHEQY
TRBV4-3	TRBJ1-1	-	ASSQTGMTEAF
TRBV29-1	TRBJ2-1	many	SVEPGQGKDYNEQF
TRBV28	TRBJ2-2	-	ASSQFQGAGELF
TRBV21-1	TRBJ1-5	-	ASSASFSNQPQH
TRBV12-3/TRBV12-4	TRBJ2-7	many	ASSPDIDLMSEQY
TRBV12-3/TRBV12-4	TRBJ2-3	few	ASSLGVGAGDTQY
TRBV18	TRBJ2-7	many	ASSPPGATYEQY
TRBV4-1	TRBJ2-5	many	ASSQATSTETQY
TRBV13	TRBJ2-2	few	ASSSGHTGELF
TRBV12-3/TRBV12-4	TRBJ1-1	many	ASSTDSPTEAF
TRBV7-9	TRBJ2-7	-	ASSPLAGSYEQY
TRBV29-1	TRBJ2-7	many	SVEAENSYEQY
TRBV19	TRBJ2-7	-	ASSPTVAKGYEQY
TRBV6-1	TRBJ1-4	-	ASSYNSAMGEKLF
TRBV30	TRBJ2-7	-	AWTNDGYEQY
TRBV19	TRBJ1-1	many	ASSTGTGNTEAF
TRBV29-1	TRBJ2-7	few	SVGTTVDYEQY
TRBV28	TRBJ2-2	-	ASGLLNSANTGELF
TRBV6-5	TRBJ2-5	many	ASKLAGEIQETQY
TRBV12-3/TRBV12-4	TRBJ1-2	-	ASSLNGNGYT
TRBV27	TRBJ2-3	many	ASSNSPSGVTDTQY